This is a list of T cell receptor beta chains from one sample in a study of blood T cell repertoires in COVID-19. TCRdb's copy holds only in-frame clones and misses some; the assay was immunoSEQ multiplex PCR. The table has about 140,000 clones, around 78% seen once. Sequencing was done on a sample of peripheral blood. These receptor sequences come from a woman in her sixties or seventies with acute or convalescent COVID-19. CDR3s include the opening cysteine and the closing phenylalanine or tryptophan. The order of the fields is clone size, D gene, V gene, J gene, CDR3 DNA, CDR3 protein. D genes are given only for firm matches. A row's size may be missing; if present it is once, few, many or a size class.

clone size: .; D gene: TRBD2; V gene: TRBV6-6; J gene: TRBJ2-7; CDR3 DNA: TGTGCCAGCAGTTACACCGTTAGCGGGAGGGCCTACGAGCAGTACTTC; CDR3 protein: CASSYTVSGRAYEQYF
clone size: .; D gene: .; V gene: TRBV30; J gene: TRBJ2-7; CDR3 DNA: TGTGCCTGGAGCGGGTCCTACGAGCAGTACTTC; CDR3 protein: CAWSGSYEQYF
clone size: .; D gene: TRBD2; V gene: TRBV7-9; J gene: TRBJ2-2; CDR3 DNA: TGTGCCAGCAGCGGATTCGGGGCTAGCGGGAGATTTAACACCGGGGAGCTGTTTTTT; CDR3 protein: CASSGFGASGRFNTGELFF
clone size: once; D gene: .; V gene: TRBV7-6; J gene: TRBJ2-2; CDR3 DNA: TGTGCCAGCAGCGAAAGTGGGAGCGGGGAGCTGTTTTTT; CDR3 protein: CASSESGSGELFF
clone size: .; D gene: .; V gene: TRBV4-2; J gene: TRBJ2-7; CDR3 DNA: TGTGCCAGCAGCCAAGAAAGAGCGGTCTCCTACGAGCAGTACTTC; CDR3 protein: CASSQERAVSYEQYF
clone size: once; D gene: .; V gene: TRBV5-1; J gene: TRBJ2-1; CDR3 DNA: TGCGCCAGCAGCCGTAGTCCTGACTCCTACAATGAGCAGTTCTTC; CDR3 protein: CASSRSPDSYNEQFF
clone size: .; D gene: TRBD1; V gene: TRBV15; J gene: TRBJ1-5; CDR3 DNA: TGTGCCACCAGCACCCCCTCAGGGGGTAAGAAGCATTTT; CDR3 protein: CATSTPSGGKKHF
clone size: .; D gene: .; V gene: TRBV21-1; J gene: TRBJ1-1; CDR3 DNA: TGTGCCAGCAGCAAAGAGGGACAGCTGAACACTGAAGCTTTCTTT; CDR3 protein: CASSKEGQLNTEAFF
clone size: .; D gene: TRBD1; V gene: TRBV27; J gene: TRBJ1-2; CDR3 DNA: TGTGCCAGCAGGTTTAGGAGGGGGACAGGAACTAACTATGGCTACACCTTC; CDR3 protein: CASRFRRGTGTNYGYTF
clone size: few; D gene: TRBD1; V gene: TRBV29-1; J gene: TRBJ1-2; CDR3 DNA: TGCAGCGAAACACAGGGGGCAAATGGCTACACCTTC; CDR3 protein: CSETQGANGYTF
clone size: .; D gene: .; V gene: TRBV25-1; J gene: TRBJ1-5; CDR3 DNA: TGTGCCAGCAGTTACCTGGGACGGGGGAATCAGCCCCAGCATTTT; CDR3 protein: CASSYLGRGNQPQHF
clone size: .; D gene: .; V gene: TRBV2; J gene: TRBJ1-5; CDR3 DNA: TGTGCCAGCAGTGCGGGGGGGCTATCAAATCAGCCCCAGCATTTT; CDR3 protein: CASSAGGLSNQPQHF
clone size: .; D gene: TRBD1; V gene: TRBV27; J gene: TRBJ2-5; CDR3 DNA: TGTGCCAGCAGACCCAGGACAGGGAACCAAGAGACCCAGTACTTC; CDR3 protein: CASRPRTGNQETQYF
clone size: .; D gene: TRBD1; V gene: TRBV5-6; J gene: TRBJ2-7; CDR3 DNA: TGTGCCAGCAGCCCCGGGACAGGGGGCTACGAGCAGTACTTC; CDR3 protein: CASSPGTGGYEQYF
clone size: .; D gene: .; V gene: TRBV9; J gene: TRBJ2-1; CDR3 DNA: TGTGCCAGCAGCGTAGGTGGCGGACAAGGGGATGAGCAGTTCTTC; CDR3 protein: CASSVGGGQGDEQFF
clone size: .; D gene: TRBD2; V gene: TRBV10-3; J gene: TRBJ2-2; CDR3 DNA: TGTGCCATCAGTGAGTCGGGGTCTAGCGGGAGGGCCCCCACCGGGGAGCTGTTTTTT; CDR3 protein: CAISESGSSGRAPTGELFF
clone size: .; D gene: .; V gene: TRBV5-6; J gene: TRBJ2-7; CDR3 DNA: TGTGCCAGCAGCTCCACAAGACTAGGGTTAGGCGAGCAGTACTTC; CDR3 protein: CASSSTRLGLGEQYF
clone size: .; D gene: .; V gene: TRBV28; J gene: TRBJ1-5; CDR3 DNA: TGTGCCAGCTTAGAGAGACAGGTTCGTAGAACCCAGCATTTT; CDR3 protein: CASLERQVRRTQHF
clone size: .; D gene: .; V gene: TRBV3-1/TRBV3-2; J gene: TRBJ1-5; CDR3 DNA: TGTGCCAGCAGCCAAGGGGTAGGGGGATCTCAGCCCCAGCATTTT; CDR3 protein: CASSQGVGGSQPQHF
clone size: .; D gene: .; V gene: TRBV4-1; J gene: TRBJ1-1; CDR3 DNA: TGCGCCAGCAGCCAAACGACGGGGGGGACTGAAGCTTTCTTT; CDR3 protein: CASSQTTGGTEAFF
clone size: .; D gene: .; V gene: TRBV20-1; J gene: TRBJ2-7; CDR3 DNA: TGCAGTGCCGCGAGGATGGGCGAGCAGTACTTC; CDR3 protein: CSAARMGEQYF
clone size: .; D gene: .; V gene: TRBV7-9; J gene: TRBJ2-7; CDR3 DNA: TGTGCCAGCAGCTCTGGACTGACCCGTCCCTACGAGCAGTACTTC; CDR3 protein: CASSSGLTRPYEQYF
clone size: .; D gene: .; V gene: TRBV6-4; J gene: TRBJ2-3; CDR3 DNA: TGTGCCAGCAGTGACTCGTGGGCGTCCACAGATACGCAGTATTTT; CDR3 protein: CASSDSWASTDTQYF
clone size: .; D gene: TRBD1; V gene: TRBV5-1; J gene: TRBJ2-7; CDR3 DNA: TGCGCCAGCAGCCTAAACAGGGGCCGCCCAAACTACGAGCAGTACTTC; CDR3 protein: CASSLNRGRPNYEQYF
clone size: .; D gene: .; V gene: TRBV4-1; J gene: TRBJ2-7; CDR3 DNA: TGCGCCAGCAGCCAAGAACTAGTCGTGAACCACGAGCAGTACTTC; CDR3 protein: CASSQELVVNHEQYF
clone size: .; D gene: .; V gene: TRBV27; J gene: TRBJ1-1; CDR3 DNA: TGTGCCAGCAGTTCCCCCAGACTCGTGAACACTGAAGCTTTCTTT; CDR3 protein: CASSSPRLVNTEAFF
clone size: once; D gene: TRBD1; V gene: TRBV19; J gene: TRBJ2-7; CDR3 DNA: TGTGCCAGTAGTATGACAGGGTTCTACGAGCAGTACTTC; CDR3 protein: CASSMTGFYEQYF